These T cell receptor beta chains were read from a single sample in a study of CD8 T cells in ankylosing spondylitis. TCRdb itself ran the 5' RACE reads through MiXCR, one entry per CDR3 protein. The sample carries about 36,000 distinct CDR3 sequences, 9.5% to 11% recorded once. Sequencing input: synovial fluid, either unsorted or a sorted T cell fraction (not recorded which). All receptors derive from a male donor with ankylosing spondylitis. CDR3s leave out the opening cysteine and the closing phenylalanine or tryptophan. Size is stated for part of the rows, as once, few or many counts, or as a class when the clone is expanded.

clone size: once; V gene: TRBV12-3/TRBV12-4; CDR3 protein: ASTPPRISGTDTQY
clone size: NA; V gene: TRBV9; CDR3 protein: ASSVGLQPYEQY
clone size: NA; V gene: TRBV11-3; CDR3 protein: ASSVQRPGTEAF
clone size: many; V gene: TRBV5-1; CDR3 protein: ASSLSGQANTEAF
clone size: many; V gene: TRBV6-1; CDR3 protein: ASSPTRGPHNEQF
clone size: NA; V gene: TRBV28; CDR3 protein: ASSFRTGYSGELF
clone size: few; V gene: TRBV7-9; CDR3 protein: ASSSRISGYYEQY
clone size: few; V gene: TRBV7-6; CDR3 protein: ASSLVISEIYNEQF
clone size: many; V gene: TRBV6-5; CDR3 protein: ASSYLAGASYEQY
clone size: many; V gene: TRBV5-5; CDR3 protein: ASSGRGGADTGELF
clone size: few; V gene: TRBV4-3; CDR3 protein: ASSADFGGGHNEQF
clone size: few; V gene: TRBV28; CDR3 protein: ASSTHPGGNIQY
clone size: many; V gene: TRBV6-2/TRBV6-3; CDR3 protein: ASSYSYGNEQF
clone size: few; V gene: TRBV5-5; CDR3 protein: ASSTTGASQETQY
clone size: many; V gene: TRBV5-1; CDR3 protein: ASSPTRGGANTGELF
clone size: NA; V gene: TRBV7-3; CDR3 protein: ASSFRGGGTGPYEQY
clone size: many; V gene: TRBV4-1; CDR3 protein: ASSQSGRVTMNTGELF
clone size: few; V gene: TRBV5-1; CDR3 protein: ASSPTTGSNQPQH
clone size: many; V gene: TRBV19; CDR3 protein: ASSIRLVGPAINEQF
clone size: few; V gene: TRBV5-4; CDR3 protein: ASSLKTRGAGELF
clone size: NA; V gene: TRBV24-1; CDR3 protein: ATSAGLGTDTQY
clone size: NA; V gene: TRBV25-1; CDR3 protein: ASTDNLRGDEKLF
clone size: few; V gene: TRBV4-2; CDR3 protein: ASSQGGNYNEQF
clone size: many; V gene: TRBV5-1; CDR3 protein: ASSPGQGGDTQY
clone size: many; V gene: TRBV7-9; CDR3 protein: ASSSTSGSNTGELF
clone size: few; V gene: TRBV5-1; CDR3 protein: ASSIAGSYGYT
clone size: few; V gene: TRBV29-1; CDR3 protein: SVEVRREWSTGELF
clone size: many; V gene: TRBV12-3/TRBV12-4; CDR3 protein: ASRTARFGELF
clone size: NA; V gene: TRBV7-3; CDR3 protein: ASSYGLASEQY
clone size: many; V gene: TRBV9; CDR3 protein: ASSPGATGRSNYGYT
clone size: few; V gene: TRBV28; CDR3 protein: ASSRPRGTYEQY
clone size: many; V gene: TRBV29-1; CDR3 protein: SVVEWVPSYEQY
clone size: NA; V gene: TRBV3-1; CDR3 protein: ASSQEAQGVNEQF
clone size: many; V gene: TRBV5-5; CDR3 protein: ASSREDRGFADTQY
clone size: NA; V gene: TRBV28; CDR3 protein: ASNGVIITQETQY
clone size: NA; V gene: TRBV2; CDR3 protein: ANRGGYSTTGELF
clone size: many; V gene: TRBV15; CDR3 protein: ATSTTSGYEQY
clone size: many; V gene: TRBV7-3; CDR3 protein: ASSFGYGEQF
clone size: many; V gene: TRBV20-1; CDR3 protein: SVQLNYEQY
clone size: many; V gene: TRBV20-1; CDR3 protein: SAGRTGQIGLAAPYEQY
clone size: many; V gene: TRBV2; CDR3 protein: ASSVTQVPNEQF
clone size: few; V gene: TRBV20-1; CDR3 protein: SANDRRLLRRSSYEQY
clone size: many; V gene: TRBV29-1; CDR3 protein: SALVKDVNIQY
clone size: NA; V gene: TRBV7-2; CDR3 protein: ASSPRKAYEQY
clone size: NA; V gene: TRBV3-1; CDR3 protein: ASSPIRGSGANVLT
clone size: NA; V gene: TRBV9; CDR3 protein: ASSKREGPDTQY
clone size: many; V gene: TRBV6-1; CDR3 protein: ASSQNYEQY
clone size: few; V gene: TRBV7-9; CDR3 protein: ASSPRDTPGEKLF